These 14 T cell receptor beta chains share one sample of origin, sequenced in a study of identical twins. MiXCR, run by TCRdb on the 5' RACE reads, gives a single entry per CDR3 protein. Altogether about 530,000 distinct CDR3 sequences are present, 20% to 25% being singletons, with the ten largest covering 0.48%. The same data also contributed to another study, on yellow fever vaccine responses in identical twins.

The specimen sequenced was CD4+ T cells sorted from blood. These receptors were taken from a woman between 18 and 29 years old in good health.

This clonotype occurred a few times. The chain uses TRBV25-1 and TRBJ2-2; 9 bases line up with TRBD1. Germline CDR1 reads MGHDK; CDR2 reads SYGVNS. J lost 3 bases, V lost 6 bases, and 11 bases had no gene match. The CDR3 has 17 residues. CDR3: CASRGTGSAWYTGELFF. The CDR3 region has the DNA TGTGCCAGCAGAGGGACAGGGAGTGCGTGGTACACCGGGGAGCTGTTTTTT.

This clonotype has just a few counts. The chain employs TRBV6-5 and TRBJ2-7; D uncertain. Germline CDR1 and CDR2: MNHEY and SVGAGI. The length of the CDR3 is 17 residues. V was pared by 2 bases and J by 2 bases, with 19 bases between. The CDR3 bases are TGTGCCAGCAGTTACCTCCAAATGTTTAACCGCCCCTACGAGCAGTACTTC. Its protein is CASSYLQMFNRPYEQYF.

This clonotype was counted a few times. The rearrangement links TRBV27 to TRBJ2-7; 7 bases are shared with TRBD2. Germline lookup yields CDR1 MNHEY and CDR2 SMNVEV (reference sequence). The ends lost 0 bases at V and 7 bases at J; junction bases unmatched: 6. The CDR3 contains 14 residues. CDR3 region: CASSLSGGLGEQYV. For the CDR3, the DNA is TGTGCCAGCAGTTTATCGGGGGGGTTGGGGGAGCAGTACGTC.

The chain is built from TRBV5-1 and TRBJ2-1; no clear D gene. Germline CDR1 reads SGHRS; CDR2 reads YFSETQ. The CDR3 is made up of 17 amino acids. V lost 7 bases and J lost 3, with 23 bases in between. This chain's CDR3 is CASGTHPNPNLYNEQFF. The CDR3 DNA reads as TGCGCCAGCGGCACTCATCCAAACCCAAACCTCTACAATGAGCAGTTCTTC.

The chain is built from TRBV5-1 and TRBJ2-1, with D possibly TRBD2 on 6 matching bases. The germline V gene has CDR1 SGHRS and CDR2 YFSETQ. The CDR3 runs 16 residues. Deletions cut 0 bases from V and 4 bases from J, with 14 bases between. The CDR3 here is CASSLGLSGLYNEQFF. In DNA, the CDR3 is TGCGCCAGCAGCTTGGGGTTATCGGGACTGTACAATGAGCAGTTCTTC.

This clonotype occurred a few times. V is TRBV11-2 and J is TRBJ2-1; TRBD2 matches 10 bases. This CDR3 comprises 17 residues. Trimming removed 1 base from V and 7 bases from J; junction bases left unmatched: 10. Germline V gene lookup returns CDR1 SGHAT and CDR2 FQNNGV. The CDR3 sequence is CASSLGGRIAGGNEQFF. For the CDR3, the DNA is TGTGCCAGCAGCTTAGGGGGGCGAATAGCGGGGGGTAATGAGCAGTTCTTC.

The genes are TRBV12-3 or TRBV12-4 and TRBJ2-7; 11 bases line up with TRBD1. CDR3 length: 14 amino acids. V lost 2 bases and J lost 5; bases outside the gene matches: 2. CDR3 in amino acids: CASSLRDRGNEQYF. The CDR3, as DNA: TGTGCCAGCAGTTTAAGGGACAGGGGGAACGAGCAGTACTTC.

This chain joins TRBV19 and TRBJ2-1; D is uncertain. This CDR3 contains 15 residues. Trimming removed 10 bases from V and 5 bases from J, with 21 bases in between. Germline lookup yields CDR1 LNHDA and CDR2 SQIVND (reference sequence). CDR3 in amino acids: CATSRARTPNNEQFF. The CDR3 nucleotides read TGTGCCACCTCCCGAGCCCGTACCCCAAACAATGAGCAGTTCTTC.

CDR3 sequence reads: CASSQGVAGVAYEQYF. CDR3 DNA: TGTGCCAGCAGCCAAGGGGTAGCGGGAGTTGCATACGAGCAGTACTTC. The chain joins TRBV3-1 to TRBJ2-7; 9 nucleotides match TRBD2. Unmatched junction bases numbered 8, after V lost 1 base and J lost 4 bases. Germline-derived CDR1 and CDR2 are LGHDT and YNNKEL (reference sequence). The CDR3 has 16 amino acids.

In DNA, the CDR3 is TGTGCCAGCAGCCACGTCGGGAGCTCCTACAATGAGCAGTTCTTC. Translating gives CASSHVGSSYNEQFF. This chain links TRBV12-3 or TRBV12-4 with TRBJ2-1; a weak D match, TRBD2 (6 bases). V was clipped by 6 bases and J by 0 bases, with 12 bases between them. This CDR3 spans 15 amino acids.

In this sample, this clonotype turned up a few times. The chain carries TRBV12-3 or TRBV12-4 and TRBJ1-5, with 7 bases that match TRBD1. The CDR3 is 16 residues long. V was clipped by 3 bases and J by 2 bases; unmatched bases: 7. CDR3 bases: TGTGCCAGCAGTTTCCAACGAGACAGGGGCAATCAGCCCCAGCATTTT. Translation: CASSFQRDRGNQPQHF.

This clonotype came up a few times. The genes are TRBV12-3 or TRBV12-4 and TRBJ2-5; 7 positions agree with TRBD2. The CDR3 length is 13 residues. V gave up 8 bases and J gave up 5 bases; unmatched junction bases: 8. Written as DNA, the CDR3 is TGTGCCAGCTCGAACTGGGACTACGAGACCCAGTACTTC. Amino acids: CASSNWDYETQYF.

The V and J genes are TRBV6-1 and TRBJ2-2, with 8 bases fitting TRBD2. V gave up 7 bases and J gave up 6 bases; unmatched junction bases: 7. CDR1 is MNHNS, CDR2 SASEGT, per germline. The CDR3 is 14 residues long. Written as DNA, the CDR3 is TGTGCCAGCAAGCGGGAGCTCGGCGCCGGGGAGCTGTTTTTT. Its protein is CASKRELGAGELFF.

Only a few counts were recorded for this clonotype. The gene calls are TRBV7-7 and TRBJ2-5, with 8 nucleotides matching TRBD1. The V gene's germline CDR1 is SSHAT and CDR2 FNYEAQ (reference sequence). The CDR3 contains 15 residues. Germline trimming cut 4 bases from V and 5 bases from J; bases unmatched to any gene: 9. The chain's CDR3 is CASSSDRGSGETQYF. The CDR3 nucleotides read TGTGCCAGCAGCTCCGACAGGGGTAGTGGCGAGACCCAGTACTTC.